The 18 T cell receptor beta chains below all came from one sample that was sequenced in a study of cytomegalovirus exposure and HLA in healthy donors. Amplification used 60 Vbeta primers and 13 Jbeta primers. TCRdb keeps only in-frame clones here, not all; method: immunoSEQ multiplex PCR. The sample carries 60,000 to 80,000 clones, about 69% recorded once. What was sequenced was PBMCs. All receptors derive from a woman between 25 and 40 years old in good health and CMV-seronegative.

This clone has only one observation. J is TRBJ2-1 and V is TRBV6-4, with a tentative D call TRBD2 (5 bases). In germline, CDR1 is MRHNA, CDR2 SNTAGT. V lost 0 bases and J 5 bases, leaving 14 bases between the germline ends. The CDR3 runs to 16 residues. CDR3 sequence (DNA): TGTGCCAGCAGTGACTCTGTGGGAGCTCCGGACAATGAGCAGTTCTTC. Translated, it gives CASSDSVGAPDNEQFF.

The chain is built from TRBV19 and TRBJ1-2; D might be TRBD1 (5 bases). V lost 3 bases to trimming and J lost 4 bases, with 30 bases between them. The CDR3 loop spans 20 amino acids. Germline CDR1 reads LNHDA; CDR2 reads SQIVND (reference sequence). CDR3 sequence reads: CASSMGIRSREAPGGYGYTF. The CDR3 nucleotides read TGTGCCAGTAGTATGGGGATCCGTAGCAGGGAGGCCCCCGGCGGCTATGGCTACACCTTC.

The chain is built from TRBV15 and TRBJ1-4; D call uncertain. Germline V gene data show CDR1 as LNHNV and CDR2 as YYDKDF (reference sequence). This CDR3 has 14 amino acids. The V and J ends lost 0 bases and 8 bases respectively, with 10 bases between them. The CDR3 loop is CATSRDRRGEKLFF. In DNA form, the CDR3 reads TGTGCCACCAGCAGAGATCGGCGAGGGGAAAAACTGTTTTTT.

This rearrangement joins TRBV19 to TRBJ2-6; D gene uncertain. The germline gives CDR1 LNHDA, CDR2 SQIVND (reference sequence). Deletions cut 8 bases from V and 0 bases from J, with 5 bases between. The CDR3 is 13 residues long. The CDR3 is CASQISGANVLTF. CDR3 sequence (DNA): TGTGCCAGTCAGATCTCTGGGGCCAACGTCCTGACTTTC.

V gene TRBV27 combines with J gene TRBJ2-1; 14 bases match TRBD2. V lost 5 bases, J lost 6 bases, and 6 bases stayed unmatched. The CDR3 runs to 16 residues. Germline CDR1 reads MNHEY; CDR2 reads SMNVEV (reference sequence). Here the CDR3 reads CASSPLTSGRGNEQFF. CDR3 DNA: TGTGCCAGCAGTCCGCTGACTAGCGGGAGGGGCAATGAGCAGTTCTTC.

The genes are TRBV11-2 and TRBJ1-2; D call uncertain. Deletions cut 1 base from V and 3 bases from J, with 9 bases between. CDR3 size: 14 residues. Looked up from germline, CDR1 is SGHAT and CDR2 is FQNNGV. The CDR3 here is CASSLGSIYYGYTF. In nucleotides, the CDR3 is TGTGCCAGCAGCTTAGGATCTATCTACTATGGCTACACCTTC.

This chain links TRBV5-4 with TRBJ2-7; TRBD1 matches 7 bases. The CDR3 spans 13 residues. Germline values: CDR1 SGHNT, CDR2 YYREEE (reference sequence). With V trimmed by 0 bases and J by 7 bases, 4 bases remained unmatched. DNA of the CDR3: TGTGCCAGCAGCTTGGTCGAGGGGGCGGAGCAGTACTTC. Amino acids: CASSLVEGAEQYF.

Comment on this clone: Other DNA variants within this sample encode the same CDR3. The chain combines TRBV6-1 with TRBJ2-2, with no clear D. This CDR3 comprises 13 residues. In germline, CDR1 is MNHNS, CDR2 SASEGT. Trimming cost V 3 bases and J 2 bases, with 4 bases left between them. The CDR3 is CASSDRNTGELFF. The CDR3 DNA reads TGTGCCAGCAGTGACAGAAACACCGGGGAGCTGTTTTTT.

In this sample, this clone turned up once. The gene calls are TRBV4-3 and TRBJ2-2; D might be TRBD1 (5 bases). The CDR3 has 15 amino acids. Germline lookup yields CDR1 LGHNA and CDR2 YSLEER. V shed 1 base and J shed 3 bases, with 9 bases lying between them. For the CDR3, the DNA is TGCGCCAGCAGCCAAGTGGGGCTAGACACCGGGGAGCTGTTTTTT. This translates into CASSQVGLDTGELFF.

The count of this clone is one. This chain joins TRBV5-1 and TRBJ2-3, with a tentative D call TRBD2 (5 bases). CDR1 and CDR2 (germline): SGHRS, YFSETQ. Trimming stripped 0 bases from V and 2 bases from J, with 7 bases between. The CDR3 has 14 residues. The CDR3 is CASSLGDYTDTQYF. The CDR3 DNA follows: TGCGCCAGCAGCTTGGGTGACTACACAGATACGCAGTATTTT.

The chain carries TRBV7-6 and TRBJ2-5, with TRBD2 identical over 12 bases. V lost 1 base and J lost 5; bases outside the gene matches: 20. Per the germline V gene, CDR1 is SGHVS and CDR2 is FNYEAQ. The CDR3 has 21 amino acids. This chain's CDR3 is CASSLGQGRTSGTVERETQYF. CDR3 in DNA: TGTGCCAGCAGCTTAGGACAGGGAAGGACTAGCGGGACCGTCGAGCGCGAGACCCAGTACTTC.

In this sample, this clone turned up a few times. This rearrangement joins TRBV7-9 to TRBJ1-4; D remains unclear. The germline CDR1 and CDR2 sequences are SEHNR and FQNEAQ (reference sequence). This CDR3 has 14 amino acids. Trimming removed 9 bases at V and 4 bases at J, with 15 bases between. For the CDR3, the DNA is TGTGCCAGTAATGGGCCGCAGAGTAATGAAAAACTGTTTTTT. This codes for CASNGPQSNEKLFF.

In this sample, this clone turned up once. CDR3 residues: CASSSSGLAGPFAYNEQFF. The CDR3, as DNA: TGTGCCAGCAGCTCGAGTGGACTAGCGGGCCCCTTTGCCTACAATGAGCAGTTCTTC. The chain has TRBV5-6 and TRBJ2-1; 11 bases are a match to TRBD2. The CDR3 loop spans 19 amino acids. Germline V gene sequence: CDR1 SGHDT, CDR2 YYEEEE. The junction had 13 bases not matched to a gene; V was cut back by 3 bases and J by 2 bases.

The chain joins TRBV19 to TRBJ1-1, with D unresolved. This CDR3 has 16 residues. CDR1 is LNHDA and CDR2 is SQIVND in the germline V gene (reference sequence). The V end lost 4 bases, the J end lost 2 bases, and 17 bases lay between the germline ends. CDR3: CASSTPPRGSNTEAFF. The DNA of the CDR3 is TGTGCCAGTAGTACCCCTCCTAGAGGGAGTAACACTGAAGCTTTCTTT.

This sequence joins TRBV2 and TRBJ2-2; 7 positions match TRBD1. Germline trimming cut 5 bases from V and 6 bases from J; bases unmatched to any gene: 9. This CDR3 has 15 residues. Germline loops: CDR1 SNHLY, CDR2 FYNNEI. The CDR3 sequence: CASSPGQTAPGELFF. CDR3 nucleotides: TGTGCCAGCAGTCCGGGACAGACTGCCCCCGGGGAGCTGTTTTTT.

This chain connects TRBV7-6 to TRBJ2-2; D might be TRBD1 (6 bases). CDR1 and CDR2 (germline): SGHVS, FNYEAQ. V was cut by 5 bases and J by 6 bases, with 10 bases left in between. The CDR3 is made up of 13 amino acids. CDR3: CASSGQMAGELFF. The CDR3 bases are TGTGCCAGCAGCGGACAGATGGCCGGGGAGCTGTTTTTT.

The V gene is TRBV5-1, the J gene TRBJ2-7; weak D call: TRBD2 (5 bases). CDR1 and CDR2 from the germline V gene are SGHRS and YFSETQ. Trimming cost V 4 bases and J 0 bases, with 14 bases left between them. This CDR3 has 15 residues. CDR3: CASSPTPTSSYEQYF. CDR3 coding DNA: TGCGCCAGCAGCCCAACTCCCACTAGCTCCTACGAGCAGTACTTC.

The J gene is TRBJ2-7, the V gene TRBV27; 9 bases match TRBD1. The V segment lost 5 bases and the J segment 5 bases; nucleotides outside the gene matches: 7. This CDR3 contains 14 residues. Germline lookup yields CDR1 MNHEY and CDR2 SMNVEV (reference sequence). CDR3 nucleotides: TGTGCCAGCAGTAACCGGGACAGGGTTCACGAGCAGTACTTC. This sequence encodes CASSNRDRVHEQYF.